The rows below give T cell receptor beta chains drawn from one sample of a study of patients and donors after allogeneic stem cell transplantation. One entry per CDR3 protein, called by TCRdb with MiXCR from the RT-PCR reads. In the table there are more than 850,000 distinct CDR3 sequences, about a sixth of which are singletons. Sequenced material: blood, either unsorted or a sorted T cell fraction (not recorded which). Every receptor here comes from a human donor who was either an allogeneic HSCT recipient or a stem cell or donor lymphocyte infusion donor (not recorded which). It is not recorded whose cells these are; they may come from a transplant donor. Each CDR3 is given with its conserved first and last residue. D genes are given only for firm matches. Clone size is given for some rows only: seen once, a few or many times, or a class if the clone is expanded.

V	size	D	J	CDR3	DNA
TRBV10-3	-	-	TRBJ2-3	CAISESLAFADTQYF	TGTGCCATCAGTGAGTCACTAGCTTTTGCAGATACGCAGTATTTT
TRBV5-1	-	TRBD2	TRBJ2-3	CASSHGLAGFTDTQYF	TGCGCCAGCAGCCATGGACTAGCGGGGTTCACAGATACGCAGTATTTT
TRBV5-1	few	TRBD2	TRBJ2-2	CASIIGLAGIGELFF	TGCGCCAGCATCATCGGACTAGCGGGAATCGGGGAGCTGTTTTTT
TRBV14	few	-	TRBJ2-1	CASSQDWPDSYNEQFF	TGTGCCAGCAGCCAAGATTGGCCCGACTCCTACAATGAGCAGTTCTTC
TRBV20-1	few	TRBD2	TRBJ2-3	CSARGGSGTTDTQYF	TGCAGTGCAAGAGGGGGTAGCGGGACCACAGATACGCAGTATTTT
TRBV20-1	few	-	TRBJ2-7	CSAARLALSYEQYF	TGCAGTGCCGCCCGCCTAGCGCTTTCCTACGAGCAGTACTTC
TRBV5-1	-	-	TRBJ1-1	CASSPERGGRNTEAFF	TGCGCCAGCAGCCCGGAGAGGGGTGGGAGGAACACTGAAGCTTTCTTT
TRBV12-3/TRBV12-4	-	-	TRBJ1-5	CASSLIPPGNQPQHF	TGTGCCAGCAGTTTAATTCCCCCCGGGAATCAGCCCCAGCATTTT
TRBV20-1	-	-	TRBJ2-1	CSADSGTLLEQFF	TGCAGTGCTGATTCCGGGACTTTACTTGAGCAGTTCTTC
TRBV21-1	few	-	TRBJ2-3	CASNPRSRSPSTDTQYF	TGTGCCAGCAACCCTCGCTCCCGGTCACCTAGCACAGATACGCAGTATTTT
TRBV13	-	-	TRBJ1-1	CASSLEAFGNTEAFF	TGTGCCAGCAGCTTAGAAGCGTTCGGGAACACTGAAGCTTTCTTT
TRBV5-1	-	-	TRBJ1-2	CASSLERMSFYGYTF	TGCGCCAGCAGCTTGGAACGGATGAGTTTCTATGGCTACACCTTC
TRBV9	few	TRBD2	TRBJ2-3	CASSVHEIAGSTDTQYF	TGTGCCAGCAGCGTACACGAAATAGCGGGGAGCACAGATACGCAGTATTTT
TRBV12-3/TRBV12-4	few	TRBD1	TRBJ2-1	CASSTLTGTEYYNEQFF	TGTGCCAGCAGCACCCTTACCGGGACAGAATACTACAATGAGCAGTTCTTC
TRBV12-3/TRBV12-4	-	-	TRBJ2-2	CASSLLLTTNTGELFF	TGTGCCAGCAGCCTTCTACTGACGACCAACACCGGGGAGCTGTTTTTT
TRBV4-1	-	-	TRBJ1-1	CASSQVGRQTNTEAFF	TGCGCCAGCAGCCAAGTGGGGCGGCAGACCAACACTGAAGCTTTCTTT
TRBV7-2	few	-	TRBJ1-5	CASSLARSYQPQHF	TGTGCCAGCAGCTTAGCCCGCAGCTATCAGCCCCAGCATTTT
TRBV20-1	-	-	TRBJ1-5	CSARGILDQPQHF	TGCAGTGCTAGGGGGATCCTCGATCAGCCCCAGCATTTT
TRBV15	few	-	TRBJ2-3	CATSRAGANTDTQYF	TGTGCCACCAGCAGAGCGGGGGCCAACACAGATACGCAGTATTTT